The 28 T cell receptor beta chains below all came from one sample that was sequenced in a study of technical replicates of blood from a handful of donors. This table comes from immunoSEQ multiplex PCR, and its TCRdb copy is limited to in-frame clones, with some not included. Counted here are tens of thousands of clones, more than 90% occurring once; the ten biggest clones make up over 0.35%. What was sequenced was T cells isolated from PBMCs. The receptors stem from a human donor in good health.

The chain combines TRBV10-3 with TRBJ2-1, with TRBD2 matching 11 bases. V trimming: 6 bases; J trimming: 7 bases; junction bases outside the gene matches: 11. Germline CDR1 and CDR2: ENHRY and SYGVKD. This CDR3 comprises 16 residues. CDR3 amino acids: CAISLTSGRGGNEQFF. The CDR3 nucleotides are TGTGCCATCAGCCTTACTAGCGGGAGAGGAGGGAATGAGCAGTTCTTC.

This clone is a singleton in its sample. V usage is TRBV2 and J usage is TRBJ1-2; D perhaps matches TRBD1 (5 bases). Germline V CDR1 and CDR2: SNHLY, FYNNEI. V was cut by 8 bases and J by 6 bases, with 19 bases left in between. CDR3 length: 14 amino acids. CDR3 in amino acids: CASWIYTGANGYTF. The CDR3, as DNA: TGTGCCAGCTGGATTTATACAGGTGCTAATGGCTACACCTTC.

The chain is built from TRBV10-3 and TRBJ2-1; 13 nucleotides agree with TRBD2. The CDR3 covers 18 residues. Germline trimming cut 6 bases from V and 8 bases from J; bases unmatched to any gene: 16. Germline CDR1 reads ENHRY; CDR2 reads SYGVKD. The CDR3 DNA is TGTGCCATCAGCTGGGACAGAGGACTAGCGGGAGTGGTGTATGAGCAGTTCTTC. The encoded protein is CAISWDRGLAGVVYEQFF.

The chain links TRBV5-1 to TRBJ2-1; 7 positions match TRBD2. Germline loops: CDR1 SGHRS, CDR2 YFSETQ. Unmatched junction bases numbered 10, after V lost 0 bases and J lost 10 bases. This CDR3 contains 15 residues. Here the CDR3 reads CASSLANLAAPEQFF. The DNA of the CDR3 is TGCGCCAGCAGCTTGGCTAACCTAGCGGCCCCAGAGCAGTTCTTC.

This chain uses TRBV30 with TRBJ2-1, with a possible D match to TRBD2 (5 bases). The V and J ends lost 2 bases and 0 bases respectively, with 8 bases between them. CDR1 and CDR2 (germline): GTSNPN, SVGIG (reference sequence). This CDR3 has 14 residues. CDR3 in DNA: TGTGCCTGGAGTAGCGGACTCTCCTACAATGAGCAGTTCTTC. Protein sequence: CAWSSGLSYNEQFF.

This clone was counted only a few times. CDR3 in amino acids: CASSLREDTEAFF. The CDR3 DNA reads as TGTGCCAGCAGCTTAAGGGAGGACACTGAAGCTTTCTTT. V is TRBV7-9 and J is TRBJ1-1; unclear D gene. V lost 2 bases, J lost 3 bases, and 7 bases lay in between. The V gene's germline CDR1 is SEHNR and CDR2 FQNEAQ (reference sequence). The CDR3 length is 13 residues.

This chain uses TRBV11-3 with TRBJ2-3, with 13 bases fitting TRBD2. This CDR3 contains 19 residues. V was clipped by 3 bases and J by 1 base; unmatched bases: 10. Germline V gene lookup returns CDR1 SGHNT and CDR2 YENEEA. CDR3 DNA: TGTGCCAGCAGCTTTGTCGGACTAGCGGGAGAATTAGGCACAGATACGCAGTATTTT. The encoded protein is CASSFVGLAGELGTDTQYF. The full variable domain, its missing parts supplied by reference TRBV11-3 and TRBJ2-3, is EAGVVQSPRYKIIEKKQPVAFWCNPISGHNTLYWYLQNLGQGPELLIRYENEEAVDDSQLPKDRFSAERLKGVDSTLKIQPAELGDSAVYLCASSFVGLAGELGTDTQYFGPGTRLTVL.

V is TRBV5-6 and J is TRBJ2-3; D call uncertain. The CDR3 runs 13 residues. Germline lookup yields CDR1 SGHDT and CDR2 YYEEEE. The ends were cut back, 5 bases at V and 0 bases at J, with 7 bases in the middle. CDR3 region: CASRTASTDTQYF. Written as DNA, the CDR3 is TGTGCCAGCAGGACTGCTAGCACAGATACGCAGTATTTT.

This sequence joins TRBV6-5 and TRBJ1-1; D may be TRBD1 (6 bases). Trimming removed 4 bases at V and 3 bases at J, with 9 bases between. Germline values: CDR1 MNHEY, CDR2 SVGAGI. This CDR3 is 13 amino acids long. This chain's CDR3 is CASSLTGYTEAFF. In nucleotides, the CDR3 is TGTGCCAGCAGTTTAACAGGGTACACTGAAGCTTTCTTT.

The rearrangement links TRBV11-2 to TRBJ2-2; possibly TRBD2 for D (5 bases). Trimming removed 4 bases from V and 4 bases from J, with 10 bases in between. CDR3 size: 14 residues. Germline lookup yields CDR1 SGHAT and CDR2 FQNNGV. CDR3 bases: TGTGCCAGCAGCTCTTTGCGGGTCACCGGGGAGCTGTTTTTT. Residues: CASSSLRVTGELFF.

The rearrangement joins TRBV25-1 to TRBJ2-7, with TRBD1 matching over 9 bases. The CDR3 extends over 12 amino acids. Trimming took 10 bases from V and 3 from J; bases not matched to a gene: 4. Germline V gives CDR1 MGHDK, CDR2 SYGVNS. Here the CDR3 DNA reads TGTGCCACCGGACAGGGGAACTACGAGCAGTACTTC. It encodes CATGQGNYEQYF.

The V and J genes are TRBV6-5 and TRBJ2-1; D is perhaps TRBD1 (6 bases). V lost 6 bases and J lost 6, with 9 bases in between. This CDR3 is 12 amino acids long. CDR1 and CDR2 from the germline V gene are MNHEY and SVGAGI. In nucleotides, the CDR3 is TGTGCCAGCAGAACAGGGTCCAATGAGCAGTTCTTC. It codes for CASRTGSNEQFF.

The chain uses TRBV7-6 and TRBJ2-1, with 7 positions matching TRBD1. There are 13 residues in the CDR3. Germline V lookup: CDR1 SGHVS, CDR2 FNYEAQ. Losses at the gene ends were 5 bases for V and 3 bases for J; bases not matched to a gene: 1. The CDR3 DNA reads as TGTGCCAGCAGCCGGGACAGCTACAATGAGCAGTTCTTC. Residues: CASSRDSYNEQFF.

The gene calls are TRBV2 and TRBJ2-2; 12 bases align to TRBD2. V lost 3 bases and J lost 9; bases outside the gene matches: 8. The V gene's germline CDR1 is SNHLY and CDR2 FYNNEI. This CDR3 has 16 amino acids. The CDR3 loop is CASSEELAGGGRELFF. The CDR3 nucleotides read TGTGCCAGCAGTGAGGAACTAGCGGGAGGAGGTCGGGAGCTGTTTTTT.

V is TRBV2 and J is TRBJ2-5, with D possibly being TRBD2 (5 bases). Germline CDR1 SNHLY, CDR2 FYNNEI. V gave up 4 bases and J gave up 2 bases, with 14 bases separating them. The CDR3 has 15 residues. The CDR3 sequence is CASSARGSPQETQYF. The CDR3 region has the DNA TGTGCCAGCAGTGCCCGTGGGAGTCCACAAGAGACCCAGTACTTC. Filled out from reference TRBV2 and TRBJ2-5, the complete variable domain reads EPEVTQTPSHQVTQMGQEVILRCVPISNHLYFYWYRQILGQKVEFLVSFYNNEISEKSEIFDDQFSVERPDGSNFTLKIRSTKLEDSAMYFCASSARGSPQETQYFGPGTRLLVL.

This chain connects TRBV7-6 to TRBJ2-3; TRBD1 is a possible D gene (6 bases). This CDR3 has 17 amino acids. V was trimmed by 5 bases and J by 0 bases, leaving 18 bases between them. From germline, CDR1 is SGHVS and CDR2 FNYEAQ. The CDR3 is CASSPQRDIASTDTQYF. In DNA form, the CDR3 reads TGTGCCAGCAGCCCGCAAAGGGACATCGCTAGCACAGATACGCAGTATTTT.

This chain connects TRBV5-4 to TRBJ1-1; 11 nucleotides agree with TRBD1. The CDR3 contains 16 residues. Germline V gene data show CDR1 as SGHNT and CDR2 as YYREEE (reference sequence). With V trimmed by 4 bases and J by 3 bases, 8 bases remained unmatched. The CDR3 region is CASSTGTGGVYTEAFF. CDR3 in DNA: TGTGCCAGCAGCACTGGGACAGGGGGGGTGTACACTGAAGCTTTCTTT. The full variable domain, its missing parts supplied by reference TRBV5-4 and TRBJ1-1, is ETGVTQSPTHLIKTRGQQVTLRCSSQSGHNTVSWYQQALGQGPQFIFQYYREEENGRGNFPPRFSGLQFPNYSSELNVNALELDDSALYLCASSTGTGGVYTEAFFGQGTRLTVV.

The chain employs TRBV19 and TRBJ1-2, with TRBD1 identical over 9 bases. Germline V lookup: CDR1 LNHDA, CDR2 SQIVND (reference sequence). The CDR3 spans 16 residues. Trimming removed 6 bases from V and 4 bases from J; junction bases left unmatched: 12. CDR3 amino acids: CASRRTGDREIYGYTF. The CDR3 bases are TGTGCCAGTAGACGAACCGGGGACAGGGAAATCTATGGCTACACCTTC.

This clone was recorded a few times. This chain connects TRBV6-4 to TRBJ2-7; the match to TRBD2 covers 7 bases. Germline assignment: CDR1 MRHNA and CDR2 SNTAGT. The CDR3 totals 15 residues. V was clipped by 7 bases and J by 2 bases; unmatched bases: 11. CDR3 coding DNA: TGTGCCAGCACTTGGTGCGGGAGCCTTACCTACGAGCAGTACTTC. Amino acid sequence: CASTWCGSLTYEQYF.

This chain joins TRBV11-3 and TRBJ1-4, with D maybe TRBD1 (6 bases). Germline V gene data show CDR1 as SGHNT and CDR2 as YENEEA. Trimming left V 2 bases short and J 4 bases short, with 11 bases between. The CDR3 extends over 15 amino acids. The DNA for the CDR3 is TGTGCCAGCAGCTTATGGACAGCCTTTAATGAAAAACTGTTTTTT. This codes for CASSLWTAFNEKLFF.

This clone was seen more than once but under ten times. CDR3 nucleotides: TGTGCCTGGAGTGAAGAGTATCAGCCCCAGCATTTT. It encodes CAWSEEYQPQHF. This chain links TRBV30 with TRBJ1-5, with D uncertain. V was cut by 1 base and J by 5 bases, with 6 bases left in between. Germline CDR1 reads GTSNPN; CDR2 reads SVGIG (reference sequence). This CDR3 is 12 amino acids long.

The gene calls are TRBV5-6 and TRBJ1-3, with 11 bases that match TRBD1. The CDR3 loop spans 17 amino acids. Germline trimming cut 4 bases from V and 0 bases from J; bases unmatched to any gene: 6. Per germline, CDR1 SGHDT and CDR2 YYEEEE. In DNA, the CDR3 is TGTGCCAGCAGCCCCGGGACAGGGGGTTTCTCTGGAAACACCATATATTTT. Amino acids: CASSPGTGGFSGNTIYF.

This clone was seen only a few times. The rearrangement links TRBV6-6 to TRBJ2-5; a possible D gene is TRBD2 (6 bases). Trimming took 0 bases from V and 5 from J, leaving 13 bases between them. CDR1 and CDR2 (germline): MNHNY, SVGAGI (reference sequence). The CDR3 length is 15 residues. CDR3 protein: CASSYSSGVGETQYF. CDR3 nucleotides: TGTGCCAGCAGTTACTCATCGGGAGTCGGGGAGACCCAGTACTTC.

The rearrangement uses TRBV5-1 and TRBJ1-4, with TRBD1 as a possible D gene (5 bases). Trimming removed 0 bases from V and 8 bases from J, with 14 bases in between. The CDR3 length is 15 residues. CDR1 is SGHRS, CDR2 YFSETQ, per germline. The CDR3 sequence: CASSLVAAGGEKLFF. CDR3 nucleotides: TGCGCCAGCAGCTTGGTGGCAGCCGGGGGAGAAAAACTGTTTTTT.

The chain is built from TRBV4-1 and TRBJ2-6, with a possible D match to TRBD1 (6 bases). Trimming shortened V by 2 bases and J by 4 bases, and 15 bases separated the two germline ends. The CDR3 runs to 17 residues. The germline CDR1 and CDR2 sequences are MGHRA and YSYEKL. CDR3 sequence: CASSQWETGSGANVLTF. In DNA form, the CDR3 reads TGCGCCAGCAGCCAATGGGAAACAGGGTCAGGGGCCAACGTCCTGACTTTC.

The V call is TRBV28, the J call TRBJ2-3; perhaps TRBD1 as D (5 bases). V was clipped by 6 bases and J by 2 bases, with 15 bases between them. The germline V gene has CDR1 MDHEN and CDR2 SYDVKM. The CDR3 length is 15 residues. The CDR3 reads CASSQGARVTDTQYF. The CDR3 DNA follows: TGTGCCAGCAGCCAAGGGGCAAGAGTCACAGATACGCAGTATTTT. The entire variable domain, with the rest obtained from reference TRBV28 and TRBJ2-3, is as follows: DVKVTQSSRYLVKRTGEKVFLECVQDMDHENMFWYRQDPGLGLRLIYFSYDVKMKEKGDIPEGYSVSREKKERFSLILESASTNQTSMYLCASSQGARVTDTQYFGPGTRLTVL.

The chain couples TRBV29-1 to TRBJ2-5; perhaps TRBD2 as D (5 bases). Trimming removed 1 base at V and 5 bases at J, with 5 bases between. The CDR3 has 11 residues. The germline CDR1 and CDR2 sequences are SQVTM and ANQGSEA. For the CDR3, the DNA is TGCAGCGTTGAAGGAGGGGAGACCCAGTACTTC. It codes for CSVEGGETQYF.

The V gene is TRBV5-4, the J gene TRBJ1-3; 7 bases match TRBD1. The CDR3 has 14 amino acids. Trimming at V came to 5 bases and at J to 0 bases, leaving 2 bases not matched to a gene. Per the germline V gene, CDR1 is SGHNT and CDR2 is YYREEE (reference sequence). The CDR3, as DNA: TGTGCCAGCAGAAGGACAGGCTCTGGAAACACCATATATTTT. Protein product: CASRRTGSGNTIYF.